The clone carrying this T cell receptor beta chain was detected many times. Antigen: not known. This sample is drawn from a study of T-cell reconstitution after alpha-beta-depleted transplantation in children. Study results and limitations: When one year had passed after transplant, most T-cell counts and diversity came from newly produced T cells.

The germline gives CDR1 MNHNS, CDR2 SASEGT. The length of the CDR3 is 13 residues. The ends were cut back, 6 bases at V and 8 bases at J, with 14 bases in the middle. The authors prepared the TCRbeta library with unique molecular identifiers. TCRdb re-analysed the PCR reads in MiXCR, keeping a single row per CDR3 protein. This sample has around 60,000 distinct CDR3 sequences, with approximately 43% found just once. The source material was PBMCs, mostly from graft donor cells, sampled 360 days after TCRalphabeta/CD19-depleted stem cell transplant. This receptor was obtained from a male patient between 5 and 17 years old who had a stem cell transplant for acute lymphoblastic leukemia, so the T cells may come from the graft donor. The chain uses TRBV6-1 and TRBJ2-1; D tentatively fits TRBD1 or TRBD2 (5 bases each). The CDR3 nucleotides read TGTGCCAGCAGCCCCCGCGAGGGGTATGAGCAGTTCTTC. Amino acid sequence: CASSPREGYEQFF.